The rows below give T cell receptor beta chains drawn from one sample of a study of cytomegalovirus exposure and HLA in healthy donors. The assay was immunoSEQ multiplex PCR, and TCRdb's table has in-frame clones only and misses some. Among 90,000 to 100,000 clones listed, about 81% were seen once. Material for sequencing was PBMCs. Receptors originate from a man aged 40-49 years in good health and CMV-seronegative. Each CDR3 is given with its conserved first and last residue. D genes are given only for firm matches. Clone size is stated in some rows and not others, as once, few, many or a class when expanded.

TRBV2	NA	NA	TRBJ2-5	TGTGCCAGCAGTGGTGGAGGGACAGAGACCCAGTACTTC	CASSGGGTETQYF
TRBV27	NA	NA	TRBJ2-2	TGTGCCAGCAGCTATTCCGGGGAGCTGTTTTTT	CASSYSGELFF
TRBV7-8	NA	NA	TRBJ2-7	TGTGCCAGCAGCTATTCCGGGACCTACGAGCAGTACTTC	CASSYSGTYEQYF
TRBV4-1	NA	once	TRBJ1-5	TGCGCCAGCAGCCAAGTTTTAGGGGAGGGTCAGCCCCAGCATTTT	CASSQVLGEGQPQHF
TRBV19	NA	NA	TRBJ2-2	TGTGCCAGTAGTGAGACAGGGAACACCGGGGAGCTGTTTTTT	CASSETGNTGELFF
TRBV6-1	NA	NA	TRBJ1-6	TGTGCCAGCAGTCGCCGGGACTTAGCTAATTCACCCCTCCACTTT	CASSRRDLANSPLHF
TRBV23-1	NA	NA	TRBJ1-1	TGCGCCAGCAGACCAGGGGCCTATGTGGACACTGAAGCTTTCTTT	CASRPGAYVDTEAFF
TRBV5-4	TRBD1	NA	TRBJ1-1	TGTGCCAGCAGTGCGACAGGGGGTGATGACACTGAAGCTTTCTTT	CASSATGGDDTEAFF
TRBV4-1	NA	NA	TRBJ1-5	TGCGCCAGCAGCCAAGGAGAACAGGGCAATCAGCCCCAGCATTTT	CASSQGEQGNQPQHF
TRBV27	TRBD2	NA	TRBJ2-1	TGTGCCAGCAGTTTATCGAGGACAGCGGGGGGGCTAAAGGAGCAGTTCTTC	CASSLSRTAGGLKEQFF
TRBV18	NA	NA	TRBJ1-5	TGTGCCAGCTCACCCCGGACACTTGGAAACAATCAGCCCCAGCATTTT	CASSPRTLGNNQPQHF
TRBV2	NA	NA	TRBJ1-3	TGTGCCAGCAGTGAAGCGAACAGGCTGGATGGAAACACCATATATTTT	CASSEANRLDGNTIYF
TRBV5-5	TRBD1	NA	TRBJ1-6	TGTGCCAGCAGCCCGGGACAGGGCCATTCACCCCTCCACTTT	CASSPGQGHSPLHF
TRBV5-1	TRBD2	NA	TRBJ2-7	TGCGCCAGCAGCTTGACTAGCGGGGCAACCTACGAGCAGTACTTC	CASSLTSGATYEQYF
TRBV27	NA	few	TRBJ2-2	TGTGCCAGCACCGCCCTAGCTCTCACCGGGGAGCTGTTTTTT	CASTALALTGELFF
TRBV7-2	TRBD1	NA	TRBJ2-2	TGTGCCAGCAGCTCAAGACAGGGATCCGGGGAGCTGTTTTTT	CASSSRQGSGELFF
TRBV27	NA	NA	TRBJ2-2	TGTGCCAGCAGTATCAGGGGCACCGGGGAGCTGTTTTTT	CASSIRGTGELFF
TRBV30	NA	few	TRBJ2-7	TGTGCCTGGAGTGTATCCTACGAGCAGTACTTC	CAWSVSYEQYF
TRBV14	NA	NA	TRBJ2-5	TGTGCCAGCAGCCAAGGGACTATTGGGGAGACCCAGTACTTC	CASSQGTIGETQYF
TRBV7-3	TRBD2	NA	TRBJ2-2	TGTGCCAGCAGTTATAGCGGGGGGGCACGTACCGGGGAGCTGTTTTTT	CASSYSGGARTGELFF
TRBV30	TRBD1	NA	TRBJ1-2	TGTGCCTGGAGTGATGGCAGGGGGCGTAATGGCTACACCTTC	CAWSDGRGRNGYTF
TRBV27	NA	NA	TRBJ2-7	TGTGCCAGCCAGGGGATCCACGAGCAGTACTTC	CASQGIHEQYF
TRBV18	NA	NA	TRBJ2-3	TGTGCCAGCTCACCACCACAGGGCACAGATACGCAGTATTTT	CASSPPQGTDTQYF
TRBV6-5	TRBD2	few	TRBJ2-1	TGTGCCAGCACGACGGCGGGGGGCAGGAATGAGCAGTTCTTC	CASTTAGGRNEQFF
TRBV4-2	NA	NA	TRBJ1-5	TGTGCCAGCAGCCAAGATCTCGGGATGGGTCCCCAGCATTTT	CASSQDLGMGPQHF
TRBV29-1	TRBD2	few	TRBJ2-2	TGCAGCGTTGAGCTAGCGGGGTTCGGTGAGCCCGGGGAGCTGTTTTTT	CSVELAGFGEPGELFF
TRBV15	NA	NA	TRBJ2-5	TGTGCCACCAGCAGAGATATCCGTCAAGAGACCCAGTACTTC	CATSRDIRQETQYF
TRBV7-9	TRBD1	NA	TRBJ2-1	TGTGCCAGCAGCCCTGGCGGGACAGGGGGTTCAAGCTCCTACAATGAGCAGTTCTTC	CASSPGGTGGSSSYNEQFF
TRBV6-5	TRBD1	few	TRBJ1-1	TGTGCCAGCAGTTACTCGAGGACAGGGAAAAAGGATGAAGCTTTCTTT	CASSYSRTGKKDEAFF
TRBV6-6	NA	NA	TRBJ1-1	TGTGCCAGCAGCACCGGGGGGCTCACTGAAGCTTTCTTT	CASSTGGLTEAFF
TRBV6-5	TRBD1	NA	TRBJ1-1	TGTGCCAGCAGATCACAGGGGTGGAACACTGAAGCTTTCTTT	CASRSQGWNTEAFF
TRBV5-1	TRBD1	NA	TRBJ2-2	TGCGCCAGCAGCTTGAGGACAGGCAACACCGGGGAGCTGTTTTTT	CASSLRTGNTGELFF
TRBV19	NA	NA	TRBJ2-1	TGTGCCAGTAGTATAGGAAGGAGCTCCTACAATGAGCAGTTCTTC	CASSIGRSSYNEQFF
TRBV2	TRBD1	NA	TRBJ1-6	TGTGCCAACCGGGACAGATTTCTTTCACCCCTCCACTTT	CANRDRFLSPLHF
TRBV15	NA	NA	TRBJ1-2	TGTGCCACCAGCAGAGCGGACTATGGCTACACCTTC	CATSRADYGYTF
TRBV5-4	NA	NA	TRBJ2-3	TGTGCCAGCAGTGAACAGGGAAGGGTGTCTAGCACAGATACGCAGTATTTT	CASSEQGRVSSTDTQYF
TRBV29-1	NA	NA	TRBJ2-1	TGCAGCGCAGACCCATCGAGGGGGGGCAACAATGAGCAGTTCTTC	CSADPSRGGNNEQFF
TRBV6-1	NA	NA	TRBJ1-5	TGTGCCAGCAGGGAGGAGGGACTGTTAATCAGCCCCCAGCATTTT	CASREEGLLISPQHF
TRBV6-1	NA	NA	TRBJ1-5	TGTGCCAGCAGTGGGAGGATTGGCAATCAGCCCCAGCATTTT	CASSGRIGNQPQHF
TRBV27	NA	NA	TRBJ2-1	TGTGCCAGCACAGATTACAATGAGCAGTTCTTC	CASTDYNEQFF
TRBV27	NA	few	TRBJ1-2	TGTGCCAGCAAGGGGTTGGGCGGCTACACCTTC	CASKGLGGYTF
TRBV30	NA	NA	TRBJ2-7	TGTGCCTGGAGTGTACGAGAAGAGCAGTACTTC	CAWSVREEQYF
TRBV9	TRBD1	once	TRBJ2-2	TGTGCCAGCAGCCCCCGGACAGGGCCAACCGGGGAGCTGTTTTTT	CASSPRTGPTGELFF
TRBV10-1	NA	NA	TRBJ2-3	TGCGCCAGCAGGCTTATTGAGGGCGCAGATACGCAGTATTTT	CASRLIEGADTQYF
TRBV6-5	NA	once	TRBJ1-6	TGTGCCAGCAGTTACCGTTTGGAGAGATATAATTCACCCCTCCACTTT	CASSYRLERYNSPLHF
TRBV28	TRBD1	NA	TRBJ2-2	TGTGCCAGCAGCCCGACAGGGGGCGCAGCCGGGGAGCTGTTTTTT	CASSPTGGAAGELFF
TRBV7-2	TRBD1	NA	TRBJ2-6	TGTGCCAGCAGCTTGACAGGGGACTCTGGGGCCAACGTCCTGACTTTC	CASSLTGDSGANVLTF
TRBV7-9	TRBD2	NA	TRBJ2-5	TGTGCCAGCAGCTTGCTGACTAGCCGGGGAGAGACCCAGTACTTC	CASSLLTSRGETQYF
TRBV19	TRBD2	NA	TRBJ2-3	TGTGCCAGTAGTATAGATCTATCACTAGCGGGGGGCCGGGGTACGCAGTATTTT	CASSIDLSLAGGRGTQYF
TRBV10-3	NA	NA	TRBJ1-5	TGTGCCATCAGGGGCGGAGGAATCGGCAATCAGCCCCAGCATTTT	CAIRGGGIGNQPQHF
TRBV12-5	TRBD1	NA	TRBJ1-2	TGTGCTAGTGGTCCGTGGGACAGGGGTTCGGGCTACACCTTC	CASGPWDRGSGYTF
TRBV6-1	TRBD1	NA	TRBJ2-2	TGTGCCAGCAGACACAGGGGGCTGGACACCGGGGAGCTGTTTTTT	CASRHRGLDTGELFF
TRBV4-2	NA	NA	TRBJ2-7	TGTGCCAGCAGCTTGGATGCGGAGAGCTCCTACGAGCAGTACTTC	CASSLDAESSYEQYF